This entry lists 29 T cell receptor beta chains sequenced from one sample in a study of cytomegalovirus exposure and HLA in healthy donors. A multiplex PCR was run with 60 Vbeta primers and 13 Jbeta primers. Data came from immunoSEQ multiplex PCR; TCRdb stores just in-frame clones and leaves some out. The sample has about 210,000 clones, approximately 80% seen once. The sample was PBMCs. These receptors all stem from a man aged 25-40 years in good health and CMV-seronegative.

The V and J genes are TRBV18 and TRBJ2-7, with D maybe TRBD2 (6 bases). V was cut by 2 bases and J by 7 bases, with 9 bases left in between. This CDR3 has 12 amino acids. Germline CDR1 is KGHSH and CDR2 is LQKENI. Here the CDR3 reads CASSPSGREQYF. The CDR3 DNA reads TGTGCCAGCTCACCATCGGGGAGGGAGCAGTACTTC. Based on the CDR3 plus reference TRBV18 and TRBJ2-7, the full variable domain is NAGVMQNPRHLVRRRGQEARLRCSPMKGHSHVYWYRQLPEEGLKFMVYLQKENIIDESGMPKERFSAEFPKEGPSILRIQQVVRGDSAAYFCASSPSGREQYFGPGTRLTVT.

The rearrangement links TRBV4-1 to TRBJ2-2; TRBD2 matches at 14 bases. The CDR3 has 20 residues. From germline, CDR1 is MGHRA and CDR2 YSYEKL. The ends lost 1 base at V and 5 bases at J; junction bases unmatched: 12. In nucleotides, the CDR3 is TGCGCCAGCAGCCAAGTTGTTGTTGGACTAGCGGGGGGCCCAACCGGGGAGCTGTTTTTT. Protein sequence: CASSQVVVGLAGGPTGELFF.

The chain uses TRBV13 and TRBJ2-7, with D unclear. V lost 0 bases and J 2 bases, leaving 8 bases between the germline ends. The CDR3 is made up of 14 amino acids. The germline gives CDR1 PRHDT, CDR2 FYEKMQ (reference sequence). The CDR3 is CASSLGAHPYEQYF. CDR3 bases: TGTGCCAGCAGCTTAGGTGCGCATCCCTACGAGCAGTACTTC.

V is TRBV4-3 and J is TRBJ1-2; D not resolved. Trimming shortened V by 1 base and J by 7 bases, and 16 bases separated the two germline ends. CDR3 length: 15 residues. Germline V lookup: CDR1 LGHNA, CDR2 YSLEER. The CDR3 coding sequence is TGCGCCAGCAGCCAAGGGGTCCAGGCCCCAAGTGGCTACACCTTC. As protein: CASSQGVQAPSGYTF.

The rearrangement uses TRBV10-3 and TRBJ2-3; 11 nucleotides line up with TRBD1. The CDR3 contains 17 residues. The germline V gene has CDR1 ENHRY and CDR2 SYGVKD. V was pared by 5 bases and J by 2 bases, with 9 bases of the junction left unmatched. The DNA for the CDR3 is TGTGCCATCAGTAAAACCGGGACAGGGGGTAACACAGATACGCAGTATTTT. Protein sequence: CAISKTGTGGNTDTQYF.

The rearrangement links TRBV11-2 to TRBJ2-7; 7 nucleotides agree with TRBD2. V trimming: 5 bases; J trimming: 3 bases; junction bases outside the gene matches: 13. The germline CDR1 and CDR2 sequences are SGHAT and FQNNGV. The CDR3 runs 16 residues. For the CDR3, the DNA is TGTGCCAGCAGCAGAACCCTGGGGGGGAAGGACTACGAGCAGTACTTC. Translated: CASSRTLGGKDYEQYF.

This clone turned up a few times. The chain carries TRBV27 and TRBJ1-4; possible D gene TRBD1, 5 bases. V dropped 5 bases and J dropped 7 bases, with 14 bases sitting between them. The germline gives CDR1 MNHEY, CDR2 SMNVEV (reference sequence). This CDR3 comprises 14 residues. CDR3 sequence reads: CASSLTWGGEKLFF. CDR3 sequence (DNA): TGTGCCAGCAGTCTGACTTGGGGGGGTGAAAAACTGTTTTTT.

This clone was seen once. The chain carries TRBV28 and TRBJ2-3, with a tentative D call TRBD2 (7 bases). V was pared by 6 bases and J by 1 base, with 20 bases between. Germline values: CDR1 MDHEN, CDR2 SYDVKM. CDR3 length equals 17 residues. CDR3 loop: CASSSPRGASGTDTQYF. In nucleotides, the CDR3 is TGTGCCAGCAGCTCCCCCCGGGGGGCTAGCGGCACAGATACGCAGTATTTT.

The J gene is TRBJ2-7, the V gene TRBV6-5; 9 nucleotides align to TRBD1. The CDR3 covers 14 residues. Germline CDR1 reads MNHEY; CDR2 reads SVGAGI. J lost 3 bases, V lost 0 bases, and 0 bases had no gene match. The CDR3 nucleotides read TGTGCCAGCAGTTACTCGGGACAGGGCTACGAGCAGTACTTC. This gives the protein CASSYSGQGYEQYF.

This clone was recorded many times. V is TRBV25-1 and J is TRBJ2-7; 8 nucleotides line up with TRBD2. The CDR3 has 13 amino acids. The ends lost 4 bases at V and 7 bases at J; junction bases unmatched: 6. The V gene's germline CDR1 is MGHDK and CDR2 SYGVNS. The CDR3 here is CASSALVAGEQYF. CDR3 DNA: TGTGCCAGCAGTGCTTTGGTAGCGGGGGAGCAGTACTTC.

This chain links TRBV27 with TRBJ2-7; 7 bases agree with TRBD2. The CDR3 length is 15 residues. Germline CDR1 is MNHEY and CDR2 is SMNVEV (reference sequence). Trimming cost V 5 bases and J 7 bases; bases outside gene matches: 14. The CDR3 protein is CASSTLRTGGREQYF. The CDR3, as DNA: TGTGCCAGCAGTACGCTCCGGACCGGGGGGAGGGAGCAGTACTTC.

With regard to this clone: This sample also contains other DNA sequences that code for the same CDR3. V and J are TRBV27 and TRBJ2-7, with D unclear. CDR1 and CDR2 (germline): MNHEY, SMNVEV (reference sequence). V gave up 3 bases and J gave up 0 bases, with 6 bases separating them. The CDR3 runs 13 residues. CDR3 nucleotide sequence: TGTGCCAGCAGTTTCACGAGCTCCTACGAGCAGTACTTC. This sequence encodes CASSFTSSYEQYF.

This chain connects TRBV7-9 to TRBJ1-1; 8 bases match TRBD1. CDR3 length: 15 amino acids. Germline assignment: CDR1 SEHNR and CDR2 FQNEAQ (reference sequence). V shed 5 bases, J shed 0 bases, and the junction held 5 bases outside the gene matches. CDR3 DNA: TGTGCCAGCAGCCACGGACAGGGCCTGAACACTGAAGCTTTCTTT. Translation gives CASSHGQGLNTEAFF. Complete variable domain (other parts from reference TRBV7-9 and TRBJ1-1): DTGVSQNPRHKITKRGQNVTFRCDPISEHNRLYWYRQTLGQGPEFLTYFQNEAQLEKSRLLSDRFSAERPKGSFSTLEIQRTEQGDSAMYLCASSHGQGLNTEAFFGQGTRLTVV.

The chain is built from TRBV28 and TRBJ2-3, with TRBD1 identical over 8 bases. Unmatched junction bases numbered 16, after V lost 8 bases and J lost 0 bases. Germline V CDR1 and CDR2: MDHEN, SYDVKM. The CDR3 consists of 18 residues. CDR3 in amino acids: CASLSPPTGDLSTDTQYF. CDR3 coding DNA: TGTGCCAGCCTCAGTCCCCCGACAGGGGACCTTAGCACAGATACGCAGTATTTT.

This chain connects TRBV19 to TRBJ1-5; D gene ambiguous. This CDR3 has 16 residues. In germline, CDR1 is LNHDA, CDR2 SQIVND (reference sequence). V lost 4 bases to trimming and J lost 1 base, with 14 bases between them. CDR3 coding DNA: TGTGCCAGTAGTACTCAACTAGTAACCAGCAATCAGCCCCAGCATTTT. Residues: CASSTQLVTSNQPQHF.

This clone was counted between two and nine times. This chain uses TRBV28 with TRBJ2-5, with TRBD1 identical over 8 bases. The CDR3 spans 13 residues. Germline V gene sequence: CDR1 MDHEN, CDR2 SYDVKM. With 5 bases clipped from V and 5 bases from J, the junction kept 4 bases outside the gene matches. The DNA of the CDR3 is TGTGCCAGCAGTGTCACAGGGGGGGAGACCCAGTACTTC. It is translated as CASSVTGGETQYF. Based on the CDR3 plus reference TRBV28 and TRBJ2-5, the full variable domain is DVKVTQSSRYLVKRTGEKVFLECVQDMDHENMFWYRQDPGLGLRLIYFSYDVKMKEKGDIPEGYSVSREKKERFSLILESASTNQTSMYLCASSVTGGETQYFGPGTRLLVL.

This chain connects TRBV29-1 to TRBJ2-3; TRBD2 is a possible D gene (7 bases). V was cut by 5 bases and J by 3 bases, with 24 bases left in between. Per the germline V gene, CDR1 is SQVTM and CDR2 is ANQGSEA. CDR3 length: 17 residues. DNA for the CDR3: TGCAGCGTTAGTGGACTTTGGGGGGGCCAGGAGACAGATACGCAGTATTTT. This encodes CSVSGLWGGQETDTQYF.

The V call is TRBV4-1, the J call TRBJ2-3, with D unclear. Germline V gene lookup returns CDR1 MGHRA and CDR2 YSYEKL. This CDR3 has 14 amino acids. Deletions cut 1 base from V and 2 bases from J, with 7 bases between. CDR3 sequence: CASSQVGTTDTQYF. CDR3 nucleotides: TGCGCCAGCAGCCAAGTGGGCACCACAGATACGCAGTATTTT.

V usage is TRBV5-4 and J usage is TRBJ1-2, with D perhaps TRBD1 (6 bases). The germline CDR1 and CDR2 sequences are SGHNT and YYREEE (reference sequence). The CDR3 totals 14 residues. V lost 0 bases to trimming and J lost 6 bases, with 12 bases between them. The CDR3 bases are TGTGCCAGCAGCTTGGGGGTGACAGGCAATGGCTACACCTTC. It is translated as CASSLGVTGNGYTF.

This chain joins TRBV5-1 and TRBJ1-1, with 10 bases matching TRBD1. Per germline, CDR1 SGHRS and CDR2 YFSETQ. There are 14 residues in the CDR3. Unmatched junction bases numbered 6, after V lost 3 bases and J lost 7 bases. CDR3 nucleotides: TGCGCCAGCAGCTGGGGACAGGGGAGGATTGAAGCTTTCTTT. Translation gives CASSWGQGRIEAFF.

The chain employs TRBV6-6 and TRBJ2-5; tentative D call: TRBD2 (6 bases). There are 15 residues in the CDR3. V shed 0 bases and J shed 2 bases, with 10 bases lying between them. CDR1 and CDR2 from the germline V gene are MNHNY and SVGAGI (reference sequence). The chain's CDR3 is CASSYSRGGQETQYF. The CDR3 DNA sequence: TGTGCCAGCAGTTACTCTCGTGGGGGGCAAGAGACCCAGTACTTC.

This chain links TRBV5-4 with TRBJ2-2; TRBD2 matches 7 bases. The CDR3 has 16 amino acids. The junction had 15 bases not matched to a gene; V was cut back by 7 bases and J by 6 bases. Germline CDR1 is SGHNT and CDR2 is YYREEE (reference sequence). The CDR3 DNA is TGTGCCAGCGCTTCAGGAGCGGGGCGATTCTCCGGGGAGCTGTTTTTT. Amino acids: CASASGAGRFSGELFF.

This clone showed up just a few times. The CDR3 spells CASSPGSNEKLFF. CDR3 DNA: TGTGCCAGCAGCCCCGGGTCTAATGAAAAACTGTTTTTT. This chain connects TRBV9 to TRBJ1-4; no firm D call. Trimming removed 4 bases at V and 3 bases at J, with 7 bases between. The length of the CDR3 is 13 residues. Germline assignment: CDR1 SGDLS and CDR2 YYNGEE.

V gene TRBV6-6 combines with J gene TRBJ1-1, with 9 bases lining up with TRBD1. The CDR3 has 13 residues. CDR1 MNHNY and CDR2 SVGAGI come from the germline V gene (reference sequence). V lost 6 bases, J lost 6 bases, and 5 bases stayed unmatched. The CDR3 region is CASSTGGFAEAFF. The CDR3 region has the DNA TGTGCCAGCAGCACAGGGGGCTTCGCTGAAGCTTTCTTT.

The chain uses TRBV14 and TRBJ2-7; D is possibly TRBD1 (5 bases). CDR1 is SGHDN, CDR2 FVKESK, per germline. The CDR3 is 14 residues long. Trimming removed 0 bases from V and 5 bases from J, with 11 bases in between. The CDR3 loop is CASSQELDSHEQYF. CDR3 nucleotide sequence: TGTGCCAGCAGCCAAGAATTAGACAGTCACGAGCAGTACTTC.

To note about this clone: An end of the junction does not agree with germline; a read error may underlie this. This rearrangement joins TRBV5-4 to TRBJ2-6, with a weak D call TRBD1 (5 bases). The CDR3 has 16 amino acids. The V gene's germline CDR1 is SGHNT and CDR2 YYREEE (reference sequence). The CDR3 spells CASSLASGSGASVLTF. DNA for the CDR3: TGTGCCAGCAGCTTGGCGTCTGGGTCTGGGGCCAGCGTCCTGACTTTC.

The genes are TRBV9 and TRBJ2-7; D might be TRBD1 (5 bases). Germline V lookup: CDR1 SGDLS, CDR2 YYNGEE. Between the trimmed V and J ends, which lost 3 bases and 6 bases, there was a span of 13 bases. The CDR3 has 13 amino acids. The CDR3 protein is CASSDSRGPEQYF. CDR3 bases: TGTGCCAGCAGCGACAGTAGGGGTCCCGAGCAGTACTTC.

The rearrangement uses TRBV5-5 and TRBJ1-2, with 12 bases that match TRBD1. The CDR3 has 15 residues. CDR1 is SGHKS, CDR2 YYEKEE, per germline (reference sequence). V shed 5 bases and J 8 bases; nucleotides not matched to a gene: 10. The CDR3: CASSPWGTGGGGYTF. The CDR3 nucleotides are TGTGCCAGCAGTCCCTGGGGGACAGGGGGCGGCGGCTACACCTTC.

This chain uses TRBV11-3 with TRBJ1-1; TRBD1 matches at 7 bases. The J segment lost 9 bases and the V segment lost 4 bases, leaving 8 bases of the junction unmatched. The CDR3 is 13 amino acids. Germline V lookup: CDR1 SGHNT, CDR2 YENEEA. The CDR3 region has the DNA TGTGCCAGCAGCTCTCCGGGACAGCCGAAAGCTTTCTTT. Translation gives CASSSPGQPKAFF.